The present TCR beta chain was sequenced within a study of T-cell reconstitution after alpha-beta-depleted transplantation in children. V lost 2 bases and J lost 8; bases outside the gene matches: 4. The CDR3 covers 14 residues. Germline CDR1 is LNHNV and CDR2 is YYDKDF (reference sequence). Preparation of the TCRbeta library involved a method that used unique molecular identifiers. From the PCR reads, TCRdb called clonotypes with MiXCR, one entry per CDR3 protein. The table lists about 460,000 distinct CDR3 sequences, 9.5% to 12% of them singletons. This specimen consisted of PBMCs, mostly from graft donor cells, obtained 180 days after TCRalphabeta/CD19-depleted stem cell transplant. The V and J genes are TRBV15 and TRBJ2-1, with 9 bases matching TRBD2. The clonotype comes from a female patient under 10 years old who had a stem cell transplant for aplastic anemia, so the T cells may come from the graft donor. The DNA of the CDR3 is TGTGCCACCAGCAGACTAGCGGGGTACGATGAGCAGTTCTTC. This encodes CATSRLAGYDEQFF.